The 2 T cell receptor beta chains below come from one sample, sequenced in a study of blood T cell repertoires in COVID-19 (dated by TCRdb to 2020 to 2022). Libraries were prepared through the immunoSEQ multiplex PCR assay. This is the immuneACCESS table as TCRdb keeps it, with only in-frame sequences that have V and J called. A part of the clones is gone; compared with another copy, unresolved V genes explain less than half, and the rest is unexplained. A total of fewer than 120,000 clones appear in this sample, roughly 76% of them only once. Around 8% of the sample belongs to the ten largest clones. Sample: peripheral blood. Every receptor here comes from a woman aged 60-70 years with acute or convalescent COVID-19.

In DNA, the CDR3 is TGTGCCTTAAACAGGGGCCTGAACACTGAAGCTTTCTTT. This encodes CALNRGLNTEAFF. V and J are TRBV30 and TRBJ1-1; 7 nucleotides align to TRBD1. Germline CDR1 GTSNPN, CDR2 SVGIG (reference sequence). This CDR3 region has 13 residues. V was clipped by 7 bases and J by 0 bases; unmatched bases: 5.

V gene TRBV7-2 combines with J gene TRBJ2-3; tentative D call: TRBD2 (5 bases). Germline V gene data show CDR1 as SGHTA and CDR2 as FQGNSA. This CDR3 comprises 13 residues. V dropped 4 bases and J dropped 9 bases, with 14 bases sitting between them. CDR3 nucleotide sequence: TGTGCCAGCAGCTGGACCGGGAAGGCGACGCAGTATTTT. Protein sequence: CASSWTGKATQYF.